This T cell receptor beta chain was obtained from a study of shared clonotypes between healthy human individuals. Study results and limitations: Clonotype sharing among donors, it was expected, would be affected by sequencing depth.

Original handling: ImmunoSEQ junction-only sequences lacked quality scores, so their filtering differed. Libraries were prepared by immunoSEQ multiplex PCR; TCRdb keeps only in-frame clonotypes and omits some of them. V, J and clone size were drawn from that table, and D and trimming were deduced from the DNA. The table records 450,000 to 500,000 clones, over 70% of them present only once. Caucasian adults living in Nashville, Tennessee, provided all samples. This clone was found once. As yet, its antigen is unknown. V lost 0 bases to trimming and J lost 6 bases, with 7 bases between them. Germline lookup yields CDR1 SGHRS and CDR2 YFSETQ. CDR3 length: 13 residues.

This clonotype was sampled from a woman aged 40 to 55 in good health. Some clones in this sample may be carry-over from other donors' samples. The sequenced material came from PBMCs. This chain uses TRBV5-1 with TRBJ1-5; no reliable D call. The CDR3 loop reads CASSLDGFQPQHF. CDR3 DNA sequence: TGCGCCAGCAGCTTGGATGGGTTTCAGCCCCAGCATTTT. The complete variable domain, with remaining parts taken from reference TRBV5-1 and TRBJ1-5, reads KAGVTQTPRYLIKTRGQQVTLSCSPISGHRSVSWYQQTPGQGLQFLFEYFSETQRNKGNFPGRFSGRQFSNSRSEMNVSTLELGDSALYLCASSLDGFQPQHFGDGTRLSIL.